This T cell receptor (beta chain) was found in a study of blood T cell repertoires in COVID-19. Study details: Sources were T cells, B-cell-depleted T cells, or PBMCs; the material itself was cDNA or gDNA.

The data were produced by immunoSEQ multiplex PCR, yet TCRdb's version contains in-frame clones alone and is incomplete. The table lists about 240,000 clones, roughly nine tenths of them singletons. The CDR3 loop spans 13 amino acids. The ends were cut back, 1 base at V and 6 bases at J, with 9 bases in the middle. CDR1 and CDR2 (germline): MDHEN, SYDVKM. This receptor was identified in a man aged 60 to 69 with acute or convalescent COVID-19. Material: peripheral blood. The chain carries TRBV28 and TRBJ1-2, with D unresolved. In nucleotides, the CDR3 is TGTGCCAGCAGTTTATACGAGAAAGATGGCTACACCTTC. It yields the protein CASSLYEKDGYTF.